The entry below gives a single T cell receptor (beta chain) sequence along with its context. What it binds is not known. The data were taken from a study of T cell repertoires in cytomegalovirus infection. Overall study results and limits: The ex vivo response was dominated by HLA-C-restricted CMV-specific TCR beta clonotypes. Summed frequency of public TCR beta families distinguished CMV carriers with the relevant HLA.

Trimming removed 4 bases from V and 3 bases from J; junction bases left unmatched: 5. CDR3 length: 14 amino acids. Germline CDR1 and CDR2: MNHEY and SMNVEV (reference sequence). TCRdb itself ran the reads through MiXCR, one entry per CDR3 protein. The sample has around 800,000 distinct CDR3 sequences, 32% seen once; the top ten hold over 10%. The rearrangement uses TRBV27 and TRBJ1-2; 7 bases are shared with TRBD1. Material: cultured CD8+ T cells from PBMCs, obtained from culture after CMV antigen stimulation. The TCR was taken from a human donor in good health (CMV status not recorded). Some clones in this sample may be carry-over from other donors' samples. The CDR3 spells CASSSQTGDYGYTF. Written as DNA, the CDR3 is TGTGCCAGCAGTTCCCAAACAGGGGACTATGGCTACACCTTC.